The entry below describes one TCR beta chain. Its antigen is as yet unknown. Sequencing used immunoSEQ multiplex PCR; TCRdb keeps in-frame clones, though not all of them. The sample has some 12,000 clones, more than 85% seen once. The data originate from a study of graft-versus-host responses after intestinal transplantation. Overall study context: Recipients across the board were started on anti-thymocyte globulin induction, then kept on tacrolimus and steroids for around three years.

V was trimmed by 3 bases and J by 8 bases, leaving 14 bases between them. Germline values: CDR1 SGHNT, CDR2 YENEEA. This CDR3 has 14 residues. Study observations and caveats: Allografts of one patient group, those with graft-donor T cell macrochimerism, had high graft-versus-host to host-versus-graft clonal ratios. An association linked early post-transplant HvG declines with peak circulating GvH clone levels.

The chain is built from TRBV11-3 and TRBJ2-1; D is possibly TRBD2 (5 bases). The source of this sequence is a human patient who received an intestinal transplant, so some T cells may come from the graft donor. Sample: PBMCs, taken 109 days after intestinal transplant. CDR3 loop: CASSFSNLRDEQFF. The DNA of the CDR3 is TGTGCCAGCAGCTTCTCCAATCTGCGGGATGAGCAGTTCTTC.